The 5 T cell receptor beta chains presented below share a single source sample, sequenced in a study of regulatory T cells in long-lasting Graves disease. TCR beta libraries were built with iRepertoire HTBI primers and Arm-PCR of CDR3 regions. TCRdb called the multiplex PCR reads again in MiXCR, with one record for every CDR3 protein. The sample contains around 360,000 distinct CDR3 sequences, under 20% of which appear only once. Time point indicated: newly diagnosed GD, antithyroid drugs for less than 3 months. Making the TCR library involved RNA that had been extracted from PBMCs. These data were also filed under a second study, of T cells in Graves' hyperthyroidism and ophthalmopathy.

Sequencing was performed on peripheral blood mononuclear cells (PBMCs), taken at new diagnosis, from a patient treated with antithyroid drugs. These receptors were collected from a woman under 30 with Graves disease.

The chain has TRBV7-9 and TRBJ2-3; D is perhaps TRBD1 (6 bases). The CDR3 contains 18 residues. Trimming took 3 bases from V and 0 from J, leaving 19 bases between them. Germline CDR1 reads SEHNR; CDR2 reads FQNEAQ (reference sequence). The CDR3 sequence is CASSFLTGTYLSTDTQYF. The CDR3, as DNA: TGTGCCAGCAGCTTTCTTACTGGGACATACCTCAGCACAGATACGCAGTATTTT.

Many counts were recorded for this clonotype. The V call is TRBV3-1, the J call TRBJ1-2; TRBD1 matches at 11 bases. The CDR3 sequence is 15 residues long. Per the germline V gene, CDR1 is LGHDT and CDR2 is YNNKEL (reference sequence). The V and J ends lost 5 bases and 4 bases, in that order; junction bases with no gene match: 6. The CDR3 sequence is CASSFPGQGGYGYTF. CDR3 nucleotide sequence: TGTGCCAGCAGCTTTCCGGGACAGGGGGGCTATGGCTACACCTTC.

This clonotype was seen a handful of times. V is TRBV24-1 and J is TRBJ2-3, with a possible D match to TRBD1 (5 bases). V was clipped by 3 bases and J by 0 bases, with 12 bases between them. Germline V gives CDR1 KGHDR, CDR2 SFDVKD. This CDR3 is built from 16 residues. The CDR3 spells CATSDRGHPSTDTQYF. CDR3 nucleotides: TGTGCCACCAGTGATCGAGGACATCCTAGCACAGATACGCAGTATTTT.

This clonotype showed up many times. The rearrangement joins TRBV5-1 to TRBJ2-1; D is ambiguous. Looked up from germline, CDR1 is SGHRS and CDR2 is YFSETQ. Trimming took off 1 base at V and 10 bases at J, with 12 bases between the two ends. There are 13 residues in the CDR3. CDR3 residues: CASSLRVGREQFF. In DNA form, the CDR3 reads TGCGCCAGCAGCTTGAGGGTGGGCCGGGAGCAGTTCTTC. The variable domain in full, with the rest retrieved from reference TRBV5-1 and TRBJ2-1, is KAGVTQTPRYLIKTRGQQVTLSCSPISGHRSVSWYQQTPGQGLQFLFEYFSETQRNKGNFPGRFSGRQFSNSRSEMNVSTLELGDSALYLCASSLRVGREQFFGPGTRLTVL.

This clonotype was counted ten times or more. This chain joins TRBV20-1 and TRBJ2-5, with 12 bases fitting TRBD2. Germline lookup yields CDR1 DFQATT and CDR2 SNEGSKA (reference sequence). This CDR3 contains 17 residues. J lost 1 base, V lost 6 bases, and 12 bases had no gene match. DNA of the CDR3: TGCAGTGCCACTAATCTAGCGGGGGGGGCTCCCCAAGAGACCCAGTACTTC. Translated, it gives CSATNLAGGAPQETQYF.